Following are 20 T cell receptor beta chains from one sample sequenced in a study of T cells after posttransplantation cyclophosphamide. Sequencing was performed with immunoSEQ multiplex PCR; in TCRdb, only in-frame clones are kept and a portion is missing. This table holds 30,000 or so clones, 80% to 90% found once. Sequences were obtained from PBMCs. Every receptor here comes from a woman aged 40-49 years with a blood cancer, CMV-positive, and with a related stem cell donor.

The rearrangement joins TRBV13 to TRBJ2-3, with TRBD1 matching 10 bases. The V gene's germline CDR1 is PRHDT and CDR2 FYEKMQ (reference sequence). J lost 3 bases, V lost 5 bases, and 5 bases had no gene match. The length of the CDR3 is 15 residues. The DNA of the CDR3 is TGTGCCAGCAGCCGCGGGACAGGGGAAACAGATACGCAGTATTTT. It codes for CASSRGTGETDTQYF.

Written as DNA, the CDR3 is TGCGCCAGCAGCTTGGTTTCACTAGACACAGATACGCAGTATTTT. As protein: CASSLVSLDTDTQYF. The chain employs TRBV5-1 and TRBJ2-3, with D tentatively TRBD2 (5 bases). Germline V gives CDR1 SGHRS, CDR2 YFSETQ. This CDR3 is 15 amino acids long. Trimming took 0 bases from V and 2 from J, leaving 10 bases between them. Full variable domain (remainder filled in from reference TRBV5-1 and TRBJ2-3): KAGVTQTPRYLIKTRGQQVTLSCSPISGHRSVSWYQQTPGQGLQFLFEYFSETQRNKGNFPGRFSGRQFSNSRSEMNVSTLELGDSALYLCASSLVSLDTDTQYFGPGTRLTVL.

V usage is TRBV9 and J usage is TRBJ2-5; TRBD1 might be the D (5 bases). CDR1 is SGDLS, CDR2 YYNGEE, per germline. The ends were cut back, 0 bases at V and 5 bases at J, with 11 bases in the middle. The CDR3 runs to 14 residues. CDR3 in amino acids: CASSVAWGGETQYF. CDR3 coding DNA: TGTGCCAGCAGCGTAGCATGGGGCGGTGAGACCCAGTACTTC.

This chain links TRBV9 with TRBJ2-3, with 11 bases that match TRBD2. CDR1 SGDLS and CDR2 YYNGEE come from the germline V gene. V gave up 2 bases and J gave up 4 bases; unmatched junction bases: 6. This CDR3 spans 16 amino acids. Here the CDR3 reads CASSVASGGIADTQYF. CDR3 sequence (DNA): TGTGCCAGCAGCGTCGCTAGCGGGGGGATCGCAGATACGCAGTATTTT. Using reference TRBV9 and TRBJ2-3 for the parts outside the CDR3, the full variable domain is DSGVTQTPKHLITATGQRVTLRCSPRSGDLSVYWYQQSLDQGLQFLIQYYNGEERAKGNILERFSAQQFPDLHSELNLSSLELGDSALYFCASSVASGGIADTQYFGPGTRLTVL.

The chain combines TRBV28 with TRBJ2-1; a possible D gene is TRBD1 (6 bases). The CDR3 length is 14 residues. Germline V CDR1 and CDR2: MDHEN, SYDVKM. V shed 2 bases and J shed 6 bases, with 11 bases lying between them. This chain's CDR3 is CASSLLGGSNEQFF. The CDR3 DNA reads TGTGCCAGCAGTTTACTAGGGGGATCCAATGAGCAGTTCTTC.

The rearrangement uses TRBV28 and TRBJ1-5; 7 bases match TRBD1. Germline CDR1 MDHEN, CDR2 SYDVKM. V was clipped by 6 bases and J by 0 bases; unmatched bases: 11. This CDR3 comprises 17 residues. CDR3 in amino acids: CASRTGTERYSNQPQHF. The CDR3 region has the DNA TGTGCCAGCAGGACCGGGACAGAAAGGTATAGCAATCAGCCCCAGCATTTT.

A single count supports this clone. The chain employs TRBV19 and TRBJ1-5, with D possibly being TRBD1 (5 bases). The CDR3 is 14 residues long. V was pared by 2 bases and J by 6 bases, with 11 bases between. Germline assignment: CDR1 LNHDA and CDR2 SQIVND (reference sequence). The CDR3 here is CASSISGEGQPQHF. DNA of the CDR3: TGTGCCAGTAGTATATCGGGGGAGGGTCAGCCCCAGCATTTT.

CDR3 sequence reads: CASSIGASGVYEQYF. DNA of the CDR3: TGTGCCAGTAGTATAGGGGCTAGCGGGGTCTACGAGCAGTACTTC. V is TRBV19 and J is TRBJ2-7; 9 bases are shared with TRBD2. The germline V gene encodes CDR1 LNHDA and CDR2 SQIVND (reference sequence). With V trimmed by 1 base and J by 3 bases, 4 bases remained unmatched. The CDR3 has 15 residues.

V and J are TRBV28 and TRBJ2-1; 8 bases match TRBD1. Per germline, CDR1 MDHEN and CDR2 SYDVKM. Unmatched junction bases numbered 10, after V lost 7 bases and J lost 8 bases. The CDR3 totals 14 residues. The CDR3 DNA follows: TGTGCCAGCACCGGGACAGGAGGACCATATGAGCAGTTCTTC. Translated, it gives CASTGTGGPYEQFF.

The V and J genes are TRBV9 and TRBJ2-2; TRBD1 aligns across 7 bases. The CDR3 has 17 amino acids. Trimming took 1 base from V and 4 from J; bases not matched to a gene: 10. The germline V gene encodes CDR1 SGDLS and CDR2 YYNGEE. CDR3 in amino acids: CASSVPAGTAATGELFF. As DNA, the CDR3 is TGTGCCAGCAGCGTACCTGCCGGGACAGCTGCCACCGGGGAGCTGTTTTTT.

V usage is TRBV5-1 and J usage is TRBJ2-1, with a tentative D call TRBD1 (5 bases). Trimming cost V 0 bases and J 5 bases, with 6 bases left between them. The length of the CDR3 is 13 residues. CDR1 and CDR2 from the germline V gene are SGHRS and YFSETQ. This CDR3 is CASSLVGDNEQFF. The CDR3, as DNA: TGCGCCAGCAGCTTGGTAGGGGACAATGAGCAGTTCTTC.

The chain combines TRBV19 with TRBJ1-6; no clear D gene. The CDR3 totals 16 residues. V gave up 5 bases and J gave up 12 bases, with 23 bases separating them. In germline, CDR1 is LNHDA, CDR2 SQIVND (reference sequence). CDR3 nucleotides: TGTGCCAGTAGTCCCCCGTGGAGGGCCGCGGGCGGACCCCTCCACTTT. Translating gives CASSPPWRAAGGPLHF.

V gene TRBV11-2 combines with J gene TRBJ2-7, with TRBD1 matching 8 bases. The trim removed 3 bases at V and 6 bases at J, leaving 10 bases unmatched. The CDR3 contains 15 residues. Germline CDR1 reads SGHAT; CDR2 reads FQNNGV. CDR3 protein: CASSLPIGQGGEQYF. DNA of the CDR3: TGTGCCAGCAGCTTGCCCATCGGACAGGGTGGCGAGCAGTACTTC.

With regard to this clone: A read error may produce the germline difference seen at one junction end. CDR3 region: CASSDSPGISYEQYF. CDR3 DNA sequence: TGTGCCAGCAGTGACTCTCCAGGGATATCCTACGAGCAGTACTTC. The rearrangement links TRBV6-5 to TRBJ2-7; D is possibly TRBD1 (5 bases). Germline V gene lookup returns CDR1 MNHEY and CDR2 SVGAGI. The CDR3 length is 15 residues.

The chain carries TRBV9 and TRBJ1-3; D not resolved. V lost 2 bases and J 0 bases, leaving 15 bases between the germline ends. CDR3 length: 17 residues. Germline assignment: CDR1 SGDLS and CDR2 YYNGEE. The CDR3 loop reads CASSVQLTGVSGNTIYF. In DNA form, the CDR3 reads TGTGCCAGCAGCGTTCAGCTGACTGGAGTCTCTGGAAACACCATATATTTT.

This chain uses TRBV28 with TRBJ2-7, with 9 bases fitting TRBD1. With 5 bases clipped from V and 3 bases from J, the junction kept 8 bases outside the gene matches. The germline gives CDR1 MDHEN, CDR2 SYDVKM. CDR3 length: 15 amino acids. This CDR3 reads CASSRIRDRDYEQYF. The CDR3 nucleotides read TGTGCCAGCAGTAGGATCCGGGACAGGGACTACGAGCAGTACTTC.

The V call is TRBV4-3, the J call TRBJ2-3, with 8 bases matching TRBD2. The CDR3 contains 17 residues. Germline CDR1 and CDR2: LGHNA and YSLEER. J was trimmed by 0 bases and V by 4 bases; bases with no gene match: 9. CDR3 protein: CASSPGGGRRSTDTQYF. The CDR3 DNA sequence: TGCGCCAGCAGCCCGGGAGGGGGACGGCGAAGCACAGATACGCAGTATTTT.

The chain is built from TRBV5-4 and TRBJ2-7, with TRBD2 identical over 9 bases. J gave up 4 bases and V 3 bases, and 14 bases lay outside the gene matches. The CDR3 is 17 amino acids. Germline V lookup: CDR1 SGHNT, CDR2 YYREEE (reference sequence). Here the CDR3 reads CASSWVNSGGPPYEQYF. The CDR3 DNA reads as TGTGCCAGCAGCTGGGTGAATAGCGGGGGACCCCCATACGAGCAGTACTTC.

The chain employs TRBV7-6 and TRBJ2-5, with 13 bases that match TRBD2. The CDR3 is 16 residues long. Per germline, CDR1 SGHVS and CDR2 FNYEAQ. With 1 base clipped from V and 6 bases from J, the junction kept 5 bases outside the gene matches. The CDR3, as DNA: TGTGCCAGCAGCTTAGACACTAGCGGGGGGGCGAAGACCCAGTACTTC. The encoded protein is CASSLDTSGGAKTQYF.

The genes are TRBV7-9 and TRBJ2-5; D ambiguous. This CDR3 has 15 residues. Germline CDR1 and CDR2: SEHNR and FQNEAQ (reference sequence). Trimming removed 4 bases from V and 3 bases from J, with 15 bases in between. CDR3 loop: CASSYPRSQEETQYF. The CDR3, as DNA: TGTGCCAGCAGCTATCCAAGGAGCCAAGAAGAGACCCAGTACTTC.